A selection of T cell receptor beta chains follows, all from one sample in a study of siplizumab effects on memory and regulatory T cells. Profiling relied on immunoSEQ multiplex PCR, and the TCRdb table lists in-frame clones only, not all of them. Found here are about 100,000 clones, more than 90% of them singletons; the top ten hold under 0.15%. The sample was CD4+ T cells sorted from blood. These receptor sequences come from a human donor in good health. Both conserved end residues are part of each CDR3. Each record gives: D gene, V gene, J gene, clone size, CDR3 length, CDR3 protein, CDR3 DNA. D genes are given only for firm matches. Clone size, where shown, is once, few, many, or a class for clones that have expanded.

>.|TRBV25-1|TRBJ1-2|.|17
CASSGEGIGPKGYGYTF
TGTGCCAGCAGCGGAGAGGGTATAGGACCGAAGGGATATGGCTACACCTTC
>.|TRBV28|TRBJ2-5|once|13
CASSTGAQETQYF
TGTGCCAGCAGTACCGGCGCACAAGAGACCCAGTACTTC
>.|TRBV7-3|TRBJ2-3|.|14
CASRLGFSTDTQYF
TGTGCCAGCAGGCTAGGATTTAGCACAGATACGCAGTATTTT
>TRBD2|TRBV6-5|TRBJ2-5|.|13
CASTGGGRETQYF
TGTGCCAGCACCGGGGGGGGGAGGGAGACCCAGTACTTC
>TRBD2|TRBV5-1|TRBJ2-3|.|16
CASSLWASGAEDTQYF
TGCGCCAGCAGCTTGTGGGCTAGCGGGGCTGAAGATACGCAGTATTTT
>.|TRBV5-1|TRBJ2-1|.|16
CASSLEGEGSYNEQFF
TGCGCCAGCAGCTTGGAAGGCGAGGGCTCCTACAATGAGCAGTTCTTC
>TRBD2|TRBV19|TRBJ2-3|.|14
CASKSGGITDTQYF
TGTGCCAGTAAAAGCGGGGGCATCACAGATACGCAGTATTTT
>.|TRBV28|TRBJ1-5|.|13
CASREVLNQPQHF
TGTGCCAGCAGGGAGGTCCTGAATCAGCCCCAGCATTTT
>TRBD1|TRBV5-4|TRBJ1-1|.|15
CASSHSQGTNTEAFF
TGTGCCAGCAGCCATTCACAGGGGACTAACACTGAAGCTTTCTTT
>.|TRBV6-1|TRBJ1-4|.|14
CASRTDTINEKLFF
TGTGCCAGCAGAACAGACACAATCAATGAAAAACTGTTTTTT
>.|TRBV15|TRBJ1-2|.|13
CATSRDGNYGYTF
TGTGCCACCAGCAGAGATGGGAATTATGGCTACACCTTC
>TRBD1|TRBV4-2|TRBJ1-2|few|15
CASSPKRQGDYGYTF
TGTGCCAGCAGCCCTAAACGACAGGGTGACTATGGCTACACCTTC
>.|TRBV6-1|TRBJ2-2|.|16
CASSELAVQNTGELFF
TGTGCCAGCAGTGAATTGGCAGTACAAAACACCGGGGAGCTGTTTTTT
>.|TRBV10-3|TRBJ1-6|.|12
CAITPGGSPLHF
TGTGCCATCACCCCGGGAGGTTCACCCCTCCACTTT
>TRBD2|TRBV7-3|TRBJ2-3|.|15
CASSFGGGATDTQYF
TGTGCCAGCAGCTTCGGCGGGGGGGCCACAGATACGCAGTATTTT
>.|TRBV6-1|TRBJ2-7|.|15
CASSDSLGSVYEQYF
TGTGCCAGCAGTGATTCTCTGGGTTCAGTCTACGAGCAGTACTTC
>.|TRBV5-1|TRBJ2-1|.|11
CASSLRDEQFF
TGCGCCAGCAGCTTACGAGATGAGCAGTTCTTC
>TRBD2|TRBV4-1|TRBJ2-5|.|15
CASSRALLAGQTQYF
TGCGCCAGCAGCCGTGCATTACTAGCGGGGCAGACCCAGTACTTC
>.|TRBV4-3|TRBJ1-4|.|15
CASSQDVRANEKLFF
TGCGCCAGCAGCCAAGATGTGCGAGCTAATGAAAAACTGTTTTTT
>.|TRBV7-2|TRBJ1-6|.|13
CASSSDRGSPLHF
TGTGCCAGCAGCTCGGACAGAGGTTCACCCCTCCACTTT
>.|TRBV6-6|TRBJ1-3|.|16
CASRGGRVSSGNTIYF
TGTGCCAGCAGGGGGGGGCGCGTAAGCTCTGGAAACACCATATATTTT
>.|TRBV28|TRBJ1-4|.|15
CASSYRQATNEKLFF
TGTGCCAGCAGTTATCGACAAGCAACTAATGAAAAACTGTTTTTT
>.|TRBV20-1|TRBJ2-1|once|11
CSARGVYEQFF
TGCAGTGCTAGGGGGGTGTATGAGCAGTTCTTC
>TRBD2|TRBV25-1|TRBJ2-5|.|15
CASSEPLAGVKTQYF
TGTGCCAGCAGTGAGCCTCTAGCGGGGGTAAAGACCCAGTACTTC
>.|TRBV5-1|TRBJ1-2|.|15
CASSLDRPDVYGYTF
TGCGCCAGCAGCTTGGATCGTCCAGATGTCTATGGCTACACCTTC
>.|TRBV5-5|TRBJ2-6|.|16
CASSLPESSGANVLTF
TGTGCCAGCAGCTTGCCCGAGAGCTCTGGGGCCAACGTCCTGACTTTC
>.|TRBV10-2|TRBJ1-5|few|13
CASRDKGGQPQHF
TGCGCCAGCAGAGATAAGGGAGGGCAGCCCCAGCATTTT
>TRBD1|TRBV19|TRBJ2-5|.|15
CASSIGTEVQETQYF
TGTGCCAGTAGTATTGGGACAGAGGTTCAAGAGACCCAGTACTTC
>.|TRBV5-1|TRBJ2-5|once|13
CASSLVTEETQYF
TGCGCCAGCAGCTTGGTAACGGAAGAGACCCAGTACTTC
>.|TRBV27|TRBJ1-2|.|14
CASRERVQDYGYTF
TGTGCCAGCAGAGAGAGAGTACAGGACTATGGCTACACCTTC
>.|TRBV30|TRBJ2-3|.|12
CACTGAGDTQYF
TGTGCCTGTACGGGGGCTGGAGATACGCAGTATTTT
>.|TRBV2|TRBJ1-1|.|11
CAGGGGSGAFF
TGTGCCGGAGGAGGGGGATCAGGAGCTTTCTTT
>.|TRBV6-1|TRBJ1-2|.|14
CASSTGWGNYGYTF
TGTGCCAGCAGTACGGGGTGGGGGAACTATGGCTACACCTTC
>.|TRBV18|TRBJ1-1|.|12
CASSPGQFKAFF
TGTGCCAGCTCACCCGGACAGTTTAAGGCTTTCTTT
>TRBD1|TRBV7-6|TRBJ1-2|.|14
CASSPRTGGDGYTF
TGTGCCAGCAGCCCTCGGACAGGGGGCGATGGCTACACCTTC
>TRBD1|TRBV19|TRBJ2-2|.|16
CASKGRGRGNTGELFF
TGTGCCAGTAAAGGCAGGGGGCGCGGGAACACCGGGGAGCTGTTTTTT
>.|TRBV5-6|TRBJ2-3|.|13
CASSLDRADTQYF
TGTGCCAGCAGCTTGGATCGGGCAGATACGCAGTATTTT
>.|TRBV29-1|TRBJ2-7|once|12
CSARDGPYEQYF
TGCAGCGCCCGGGACGGGCCCTACGAGCAGTACTTC
>TRBD1|TRBV15|TRBJ1-1|.|14
CATSRGTGYTEAFF
TGTGCCACCAGCAGAGGGACAGGGTACACTGAAGCTTTCTTT
>TRBD1|TRBV7-9|TRBJ1-3|.|14
CATRQGASGNTIYF
TGTGCCACCCGACAGGGGGCTTCTGGAAACACCATATATTTT
>.|TRBV5-1|TRBJ2-5|.|14
CASSFEASQETQYF
TGCGCCAGCAGCTTTGAGGCGTCCCAAGAGACCCAGTACTTC
>.|TRBV18|TRBJ2-7|once|15
CASSPTGASLYEQYF
TGTGCCAGCTCACCAACCGGGGCTAGCCTATACGAGCAGTACTTC
>.|TRBV4-2|TRBJ2-3|.|13
CASSQVSGSREYF
TGTGCCAGCAGCCAAGTGTCAGGATCTCGAGAGTATTTT
>.|TRBV5-1|TRBJ2-7|.|15
CASSLWGKTTYEQYF
TGTGCCAGCAGCTTGTGGGGGAAGACTACCTACGAGCAGTACTTC
>.|TRBV4-2|TRBJ1-1|.|15
CASSQTTPLVAEAFF
TGTGCCAGCAGCCAGACGACTCCTTTGGTAGCTGAAGCTTTCTTT
>.|TRBV4-1|TRBJ1-3|.|16
CASSQDYGMGGNTIYF
TGCGCCAGCAGCCAAGATTACGGGATGGGTGGAAACACCATATATTTT
>TRBD2|TRBV4-3|TRBJ2-3|.|16
CASSQEETSGANTQYF
TGCGCCAGCAGCCAAGAGGAGACTAGCGGGGCCAATACGCAGTATTTT
>TRBD1|TRBV28|TRBJ1-4|.|14
CASRTGTGGEKLFF
TGTGCCAGCAGGACCGGGACAGGAGGGGAAAAACTGTTTTTT
>.|TRBV7-2|TRBJ1-5|.|15
CASSQRPGDNQPQHF
TGTGCCAGCAGCCAAAGACCAGGAGACAATCAGCCCCAGCATTTT
>.|TRBV7-2|TRBJ2-2|.|12
CASSLSTGELFF
TGTGCCAGCAGCTTAAGCACCGGGGAGCTGTTTTTT
>.|TRBV18|TRBJ2-3|.|17
CASSPTILISYPQTQYF
TGTGCCAGCTCACCAACAATTTTGATTTCGTACCCCCAGACGCAGTATTTT
>TRBD2|TRBV28|TRBJ2-1|.|16
CASSTPAGGFYNEQFF
TGTGCCAGCAGTACCCCCGCGGGGGGTTTTTACAATGAGCAGTTCTTC
>TRBD1|TRBV7-2|TRBJ2-5|once|16
CASSLSPGQGQETQYF
TGTGCCAGCAGCTTATCTCCGGGACAGGGCCAAGAGACCCAGTACTTC